This T cell receptor beta chain was sequenced in a study of blood T cells in healthy people across ages. V lost 6 bases, J lost 5 bases, and 5 bases lay in between. CDR3 length: 12 residues. In germline, CDR1 is SNHLY, CDR2 FYNNEI. The table lists this clonotype with a few counts. Alongside a J-beta primer mix, a sample-barcoded 5' primer served in a second PCR lasting 7 to 11 cycles. TCRdb reanalysed the 5' RACE reads using MiXCR and keeps one entry per CDR3 protein. The sample lists approximately 850,000 distinct CDR3 sequences, 44% occurring once. The source of this sequence is a man in his 60s in good health. The chain combines TRBV2 with TRBJ1-6, with D possibly being TRBD1 (5 bases). Specimen: blood. The CDR3 here is CASRTDNSPLHF. Here the CDR3 DNA reads TGTGCCAGCAGGACAGATAATTCACCCCTCCACTTT.